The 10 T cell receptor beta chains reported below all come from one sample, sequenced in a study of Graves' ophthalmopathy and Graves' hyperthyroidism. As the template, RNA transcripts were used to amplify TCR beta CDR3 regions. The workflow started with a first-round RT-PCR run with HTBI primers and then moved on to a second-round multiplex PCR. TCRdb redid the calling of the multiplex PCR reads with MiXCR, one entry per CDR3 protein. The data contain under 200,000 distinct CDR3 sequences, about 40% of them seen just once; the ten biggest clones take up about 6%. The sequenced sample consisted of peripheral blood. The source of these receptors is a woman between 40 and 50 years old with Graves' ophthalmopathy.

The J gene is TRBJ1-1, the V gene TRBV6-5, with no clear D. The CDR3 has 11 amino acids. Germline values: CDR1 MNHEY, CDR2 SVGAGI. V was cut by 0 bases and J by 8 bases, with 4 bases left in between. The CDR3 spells CASSYSQEAFF. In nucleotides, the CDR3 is TGTGCCAGCAGTTACTCCCAAGAAGCTTTCTTT.

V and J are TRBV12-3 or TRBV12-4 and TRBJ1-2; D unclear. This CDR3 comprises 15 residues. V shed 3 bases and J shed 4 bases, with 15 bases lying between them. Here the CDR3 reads CASSFERAHSYGYTF. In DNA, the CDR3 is TGTGCCAGCAGTTTCGAACGGGCTCATAGCTATGGCTACACCTTC.

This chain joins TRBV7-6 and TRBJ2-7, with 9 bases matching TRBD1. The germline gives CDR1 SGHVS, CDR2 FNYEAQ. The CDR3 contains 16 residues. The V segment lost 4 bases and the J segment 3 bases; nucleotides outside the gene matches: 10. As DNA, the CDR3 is TGTGCCAGCAGCTACCCCGGACAGGGGACGCTCTACGAGCAGTACTTC. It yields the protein CASSYPGQGTLYEQYF.

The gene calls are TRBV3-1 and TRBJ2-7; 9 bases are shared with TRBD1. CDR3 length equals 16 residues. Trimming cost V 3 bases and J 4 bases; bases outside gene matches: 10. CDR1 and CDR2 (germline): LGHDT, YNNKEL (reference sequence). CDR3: CASSQGPGTGTYEQYF. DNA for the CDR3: TGTGCCAGCAGCCAGGGCCCCGGGACAGGGACTTACGAGCAGTACTTC.

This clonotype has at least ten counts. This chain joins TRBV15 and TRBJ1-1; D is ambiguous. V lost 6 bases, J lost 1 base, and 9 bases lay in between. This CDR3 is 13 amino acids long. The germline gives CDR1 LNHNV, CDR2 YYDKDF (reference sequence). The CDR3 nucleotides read TGTGCCACCAGTGCACAGAGGAACACTGAAGCTTTCTTT. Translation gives CATSAQRNTEAFF.

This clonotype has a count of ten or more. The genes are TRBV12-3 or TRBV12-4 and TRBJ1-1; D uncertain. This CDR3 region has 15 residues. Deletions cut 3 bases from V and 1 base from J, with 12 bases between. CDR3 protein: CASSFWKTSNTEAFF. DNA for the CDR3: TGTGCCAGCAGTTTTTGGAAGACGTCGAACACTGAAGCTTTCTTT.

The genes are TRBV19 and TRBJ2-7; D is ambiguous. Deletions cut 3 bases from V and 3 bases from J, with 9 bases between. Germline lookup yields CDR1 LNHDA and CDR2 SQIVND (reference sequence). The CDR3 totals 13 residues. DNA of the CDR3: TGTGCCAGTAGTATCGACGGCGGCTACGAGCAGTACTTC. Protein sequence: CASSIDGGYEQYF.

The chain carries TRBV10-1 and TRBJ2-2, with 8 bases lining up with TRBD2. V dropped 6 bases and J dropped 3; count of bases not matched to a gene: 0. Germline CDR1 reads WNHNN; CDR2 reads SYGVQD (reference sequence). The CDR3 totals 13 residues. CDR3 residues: CASSGRDTGELFF. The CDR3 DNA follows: TGCGCCAGCAGCGGGAGGGACACCGGGGAGCTGTTTTTT.

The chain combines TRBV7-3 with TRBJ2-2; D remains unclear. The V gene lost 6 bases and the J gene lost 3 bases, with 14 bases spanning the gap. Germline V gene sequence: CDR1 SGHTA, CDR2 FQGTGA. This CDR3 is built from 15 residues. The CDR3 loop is CASRFWPWDTGELFF. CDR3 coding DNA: TGTGCCAGCAGGTTTTGGCCATGGGACACCGGGGAGCTGTTTTTT.

This CDR3 reads CASSFTYYGYTF. CDR3 DNA sequence: TGTGCCAGCAGTTTCACGTACTATGGCTACACCTTC. The gene calls are TRBV28 and TRBJ1-2; D is unclear. The V gene lost 3 bases and the J gene lost 3 bases, with 5 bases spanning the gap. Germline lookup yields CDR1 MDHEN and CDR2 SYDVKM. CDR3 size: 12 residues.